This T cell receptor (beta chain) was recorded in a study of blood T cell repertoires in COVID-19. TCRdb's copy holds only in-frame clones and misses some; the assay was immunoSEQ multiplex PCR. The sample comprises 98,000 or so clones, 75% to 95% of which are singletons, and around 6% rests with the top ten. V was pared by 3 bases and J by 0 bases, with 6 bases of the junction left unmatched. Looked up from germline, CDR1 is SGHRS and CDR2 is YFSETQ. This CDR3 is built from 15 residues. This clone was seen once. Sequences were obtained from peripheral blood. The V call is TRBV5-1, the J call TRBJ2-7, with 7 bases aligning to TRBD1. The sequence derives from a human donor in a cohort sampled during active COVID-19. CDR3 loop: CASSSRTGPSYEQYF. DNA for the CDR3: TGCGCCAGCAGCTCAAGGACAGGCCCCTCCTACGAGCAGTACTTC.